This TCR beta chain was recorded in a study of response to subunit inactivated influenza vaccine. TCRdb passed the RT-PCR reads through MiXCR, listing each CDR3 protein once. The repertoire has about 570,000 distinct CDR3 sequences, 12% of them found once; the top ten carry roughly a tenth. The CDR3 covers 17 residues. Germline assignment: CDR1 SGHNT and CDR2 YENEEA. V dropped 1 base and J dropped 6; count of bases not matched to a gene: 10. This clonotype was observed at least ten times. Its antigen is still unknown. Points from the study as a whole: New T cells are recruited in small numbers by each seasonal influenza vaccination, according to the authors' suggestion.

The sequenced sample was PBMCs from blood, obtained on the day of vaccination. The receptor comes from a man in his forties or fifties who received an inactivated influenza vaccine. The V call is TRBV11-3, the J call TRBJ2-1; 9 nucleotides line up with TRBD2. CDR3 in amino acids: CASSLGPGLAGPNEQFF. The CDR3 DNA follows: TGTGCCAGCAGCTTAGGGCCCGGTCTAGCGGGACCCAATGAGCAGTTCTTC.